This T cell receptor (beta chain) was found in a study of blood T cell repertoires in COVID-19. In the study overall: Samples of COVID-19 (acute and convalescent) were obtained from the United States, Italy and Spain. T cells, B-cell-depleted T cells, or PBMCs supplied cDNA or gDNA.

Trimming pared 3 bases from V and 0 bases from J, leaving 14 bases between. CDR3 length: 16 residues. Germline V CDR1 and CDR2: KGHSH, LQKENI. The table came from immunoSEQ multiplex PCR; TCRdb's copy has only in-frame clones and leaves some out. The sample lists some 380,000 clones; about 87% were seen once. The chain links TRBV18 to TRBJ1-1, with D possibly being TRBD1 (6 bases). Input material: PBMCs or T cells enriched from blood (not recorded which). This receptor was identified in a man aged 30 to 39 who had recovered from COVID-19. The DNA of the CDR3 is TGTGCCAGCTCACCCAGGGGCAAGGGGGTGAACACTGAAGCTTTCTTT. Protein product: CASSPRGKGVNTEAFF.